The sequence of this TCR beta chain was determined in a study of a mutant IDH1 vaccine in newly diagnosed glioma. Concerning this clone itself: Antigen: not known.

Sample time point: week 47, end of study. A 20-mer mutant IDH1 peptide at 300 ug was injected subcutaneously with topical imiquimod. Produced via immunoSEQ multiplex PCR; TCRdb's table is partial and in-frame only. In the table there are tens of thousands of clones, around 83% of which are singletons. V was shortened by 5 bases and J by 5 bases, with 15 bases between the two germline ends. This CDR3 is built from 14 residues. Germline-derived CDR1 and CDR2 are KGHSH and LQKENI. The receptor was derived from a man aged 25 to 40 with glioma. The chain couples TRBV18 to TRBJ1-1; tentative D call: TRBD1 (5 bases). Specimen: PBMCs, collected from a glioma patient whose treatment included an IDH1 peptide vaccine. The CDR3: CASSAPGPTTEAFF. The CDR3, as DNA: TGTGCCAGCTCAGCTCCAGGGCCCACTACTGAAGCTTTCTTT.